The 27 T cell receptor beta chains below all came from one sample that was sequenced in a study of blood T cell repertoires in COVID-19. Assay used: immunoSEQ multiplex PCR; TCRdb lists only in-frame clones, some missing. The data show about 230,000 clones, with 80% to 90% seen just once and approximately 8.6% held by the top ten. The sequencing input was peripheral blood. These TCRs come from a man aged 40-55 years with active or convalescent COVID-19.

The V call is TRBV12-5, the J call TRBJ1-4; D remains unclear. V lost 3 bases and J 0 bases, leaving 17 bases between the germline ends. From germline, CDR1 is LGHNT and CDR2 FRNRAP. The length of the CDR3 is 18 residues. CDR3 nucleotides: TGTGCTAGTGGTTTCTCCAGACCGGGTTATGCAACTAATGAAAAACTGTTTTTT. Amino acids: CASGFSRPGYATNEKLFF.

The V gene is TRBV9, the J gene TRBJ1-5; unclear D gene. This CDR3 region has 14 residues. The germline V and J ends were trimmed by 0 bases and 5 bases, with 9 bases remaining between them. CDR1 is SGDLS and CDR2 is YYNGEE in the germline V gene. CDR3 nucleotide sequence: TGTGCCAGCAGCGTAGACATGGGCGATCAGCCCCAGCATTTT. Encoded protein: CASSVDMGDQPQHF.

This clone was detected once. This specimen includes other DNA sequences encoding the same CDR3. The chain combines TRBV24-1 with TRBJ2-3; D is unclear. Germline V lookup: CDR1 KGHDR, CDR2 SFDVKD. With 0 bases removed from V and 2 bases from J, the gap between germline ends came to 2 bases. The CDR3 contains 13 residues. CDR3 DNA: TGTGCCACCAGTGATTTGCTCACAGATACGCAGTATTTT. Protein product: CATSDLLTDTQYF.

The V gene is TRBV7-2, the J gene TRBJ2-2; tentative D call: TRBD2 (6 bases). Trimming stripped 1 base from V and 6 bases from J, with 9 bases between. Germline V gene data show CDR1 as SGHTA and CDR2 as FQGNSA. The CDR3 is 14 residues long. The CDR3 DNA reads as TGTGCCAGCAGCTTAGTTGGGACTCCCGGGGAGCTGTTTTTT. Translation gives CASSLVGTPGELFF.

The chain is built from TRBV4-2 and TRBJ2-7; perhaps TRBD2 as D (5 bases). This CDR3 has 16 residues. V lost 0 bases and J 0 bases, leaving 12 bases between the germline ends. CDR1 and CDR2 from the germline V gene are LGHNA and YNFKEQ. The CDR3 DNA reads TGTGCCAGCAGCCAAGAGGATCTTAGCGACTCCTACGAGCAGTACTTC. It encodes CASSQEDLSDSYEQYF.

This clone occurred a few times. CDR3 in amino acids: CAWSINSRSYGYTF. CDR3 nucleotides: TGTGCCTGGAGTATCAACAGCCGATCCTATGGCTACACCTTC. The V call is TRBV30, the J call TRBJ1-2; D uncertain. Trimming removed 2 bases at V and 4 bases at J, with 14 bases between. The length of the CDR3 is 14 residues. Looked up from germline, CDR1 is GTSNPN and CDR2 is SVGIG (reference sequence).

This chain joins TRBV7-8 and TRBJ2-3; D not resolved. Trimming removed 5 bases at V and 2 bases at J, with 5 bases between. This CDR3 is built from 12 residues. CDR1 and CDR2 (germline): SGHVS, FQNEAQ. In DNA, the CDR3 is TGTGCCAGCAGCCCACACACAGATACGCAGTATTTT. It specifies CASSPHTDTQYF. The variable domain in full, with the rest retrieved from reference TRBV7-8 and TRBJ2-3, is GAGVSQSPRYKVAKRGQDVALRCDPISGHVSLFWYQQALGQGPEFLTYFQNEAQLDKSGLPSDRFFAERPEGSVSTLKIQRTQQEDSAVYLCASSPHTDTQYFGPGTRLTVL.

The chain couples TRBV11-3 to TRBJ2-3, with 8 bases identical to TRBD2. CDR3 length: 16 residues. The germline CDR1 and CDR2 sequences are SGHNT and YENEEA. The V and J ends lost 0 bases and 8 bases, in that order; junction bases with no gene match: 10. The CDR3 bases are TGTGCCAGCAGCTTAGAAGCGGGAGTGGCACAGATTACGCAGTATTTT. This encodes CASSLEAGVAQITQYF.

The CDR3 DNA follows: TGTGCCTGGAGTGGGACAGGGTTGGGTGAAAAACTGTTTTTT. Protein: CAWSGTGLGEKLFF. This chain joins TRBV30 and TRBJ1-4; TRBD1 matches 8 bases. There are 14 residues in the CDR3. Germline V gives CDR1 GTSNPN, CDR2 SVGIG (reference sequence). Germline trimming cut 1 base from V and 7 bases from J; bases unmatched to any gene: 5.

The rearrangement joins TRBV27 to TRBJ1-2; 9 bases align to TRBD1. The CDR3 runs to 14 residues. Germline CDR1 and CDR2: MNHEY and SMNVEV (reference sequence). With 5 bases clipped from V and 4 bases from J, the junction kept 5 bases outside the gene matches. The CDR3 here is CASSRQTGGYGYTF. CDR3 sequence (DNA): TGTGCCAGCAGTCGGCAGACAGGGGGCTATGGCTACACCTTC.

There are a few counts of this clone. The rearrangement links TRBV27 to TRBJ1-2; D may be TRBD1 (6 bases). V lost 6 bases and J 0 bases, leaving 14 bases between the germline ends. The CDR3 spans 15 residues. Germline CDR1 is MNHEY and CDR2 is SMNVEV (reference sequence). The CDR3 sequence is CASRLRTASNYGYTF. CDR3 nucleotide sequence: TGTGCCAGCAGACTCCGGACAGCGTCTAACTATGGCTACACCTTC.

The rearrangement uses TRBV9 and TRBJ1-2, with no clear D. This CDR3 has 14 residues. V was pared by 4 bases and J by 8 bases, with 18 bases between. The germline V gene encodes CDR1 SGDLS and CDR2 YYNGEE. The CDR3 sequence is CASSPPGRAGGYTF. As DNA, the CDR3 is TGTGCCAGCAGCCCCCCTGGGAGGGCGGGGGGCTACACCTTC.

The J gene is TRBJ1-2, the V gene TRBV19; unclear D gene. Germline V gene data show CDR1 as LNHDA and CDR2 as SQIVND (reference sequence). The CDR3 consists of 14 residues. V was pared by 5 bases and J by 8 bases, with 18 bases between. CDR3 nucleotides: TGTGCCAGTAGTGCCCCCGGAGGGCGTAAGGGCTACACCTTC. Amino acids: CASSAPGGRKGYTF.

This chain uses TRBV11-3 with TRBJ2-7; 8 nucleotides line up with TRBD2. This CDR3 has 14 amino acids. Germline V CDR1 and CDR2: SGHNT, YENEEA. J was trimmed by 2 bases and V by 1 base; bases with no gene match: 1. CDR3 bases: TGTGCCAGCAGCTTAGCGGGGGGGCCCTACGAGCAGTACTTC. It codes for CASSLAGGPYEQYF.

The rearrangement links TRBV30 to TRBJ1-5; D possibly corresponds to TRBD1 (6 bases). Germline V gene lookup returns CDR1 GTSNPN and CDR2 SVGIG (reference sequence). This CDR3 has 15 amino acids. V was clipped by 2 bases and J by 8 bases, with 19 bases between them. Here the CDR3 reads CAWSISGAPLKPQHF. Here the CDR3 DNA reads TGTGCCTGGAGTATTTCAGGGGCGCCTCTTAAGCCCCAGCATTTT.

This chain connects TRBV30 to TRBJ2-5, with 10 bases identical to TRBD2. The germline gives CDR1 GTSNPN, CDR2 SVGIG (reference sequence). With 0 bases clipped from V and 5 bases from J, the junction kept 3 bases outside the gene matches. The CDR3 is 14 amino acids. The CDR3 sequence: CAWSVASGSETQYF. Written as DNA, the CDR3 is TGTGCCTGGAGTGTAGCTAGCGGGAGTGAGACCCAGTACTTC.

The sample holds a few counts of this clone. The chain combines TRBV19 with TRBJ1-4; unclear D gene. Trimming stripped 2 bases from V and 7 bases from J, with 8 bases between. CDR1 is LNHDA, CDR2 SQIVND, per germline (reference sequence). This CDR3 is built from 13 residues. The CDR3 is CASSISQLEKLFF. The CDR3 DNA reads TGTGCCAGTAGTATATCGCAACTTGAAAAACTGTTTTTT.

The chain is built from TRBV3-1 (or the pseudogene TRBV3-2) and TRBJ1-1, with TRBD1 identical over 9 bases. Germline CDR1 LGHDT, CDR2 YNNKEL (reference sequence). The CDR3 sequence is 14 residues long. After removal of 6 bases from V and 1 base from J, the junction contained 3 bases not matched to a gene. The CDR3 sequence: CASRGTGQNTEAFF. In DNA form, the CDR3 reads TGTGCCAGCAGGGGGACAGGGCAGAACACTGAAGCTTTCTTT.

In this sample, this clone turned up once. The chain recombines TRBV7-2 with TRBJ2-3; 9 positions agree with TRBD2. The CDR3 runs 17 residues. Germline V gives CDR1 SGHTA, CDR2 FQGNSA. Unmatched junction bases numbered 11, after V lost 5 bases and J lost 2 bases. The CDR3 bases are TGTGCCAGCAGCCCATCCCGGCTAGCGGGGTACACAGATACGCAGTATTTT. Translating gives CASSPSRLAGYTDTQYF. Full variable domain (rest looked up from reference TRBV7-2 and TRBJ2-3): GAGVSQSPSNKVTEKGKDVELRCDPISGHTALYWYRQSLGQGLEFLIYFQGNSAPDKSGLPSDRFSAERTGGSVSTLTIQRTQQEDSAVYLCASSPSRLAGYTDTQYFGPGTRLTVL.

The chain combines TRBV5-1 with TRBJ1-1; D remains ambiguous. V shed 1 base and J shed 0 bases, with 7 bases lying between them. The CDR3 runs 14 residues. The germline V gene has CDR1 SGHRS and CDR2 YFSETQ. The CDR3 nucleotides read TGCGCCAGCAGCTTGACCCAGGTGAACACTGAAGCTTTCTTT. It is translated as CASSLTQVNTEAFF. The complete variable domain, with remaining parts taken from reference TRBV5-1 and TRBJ1-1, reads KAGVTQTPRYLIKTRGQQVTLSCSPISGHRSVSWYQQTPGQGLQFLFEYFSETQRNKGNFPGRFSGRQFSNSRSEMNVSTLELGDSALYLCASSLTQVNTEAFFGQGTRLTVV.

On this clone: In the same sample, other DNA sequences code for this CDR3. The chain has TRBV6-5 and TRBJ1-1; D remains ambiguous. V lost 2 bases, J lost 0 bases, and 7 bases lay in between. This CDR3 is built from 14 residues. CDR1 MNHEY and CDR2 SVGAGI come from the germline V gene. The CDR3: CASSYAEMNTEAFF. The CDR3 DNA reads as TGTGCCAGCAGTTACGCCGAGATGAACACTGAAGCTTTCTTT.

The CDR3 DNA reads as TGCGCCAGCAGCTTGACAGGGGTGGTGGAAGAGACCCAGTACTTC. It specifies CASSLTGVVEETQYF. V usage is TRBV5-1 and J usage is TRBJ2-5, with 7 bases identical to TRBD1. J gave up 3 bases and V 1 base, and 6 bases lay outside the gene matches. The CDR3 has 15 amino acids. From germline, CDR1 is SGHRS and CDR2 YFSETQ. Combining the CDR3 with reference TRBV5-1 and TRBJ2-5 gives the whole variable domain KAGVTQTPRYLIKTRGQQVTLSCSPISGHRSVSWYQQTPGQGLQFLFEYFSETQRNKGNFPGRFSGRQFSNSRSEMNVSTLELGDSALYLCASSLTGVVEETQYFGPGTRLLVL.

This clone was seen only a few times. CDR3 loop: CASSFQGSNTEAFF. The CDR3 DNA sequence: TGTGCCAGCAGCTTCCAGGGCTCGAACACTGAAGCTTTCTTT. The rearrangement links TRBV5-4 to TRBJ1-1; a possible D gene is TRBD1 (5 bases). The germline V and J ends were trimmed by 2 bases and 1 base, with 9 bases remaining between them. Per the germline V gene, CDR1 is SGHNT and CDR2 is YYREEE (reference sequence). This CDR3 has 14 residues.

The V call is TRBV7-2, the J call TRBJ2-3; a possible D gene is TRBD2 (5 bases). The CDR3 sequence is 14 residues long. CDR1 and CDR2 from the germline V gene are SGHTA and FQGNSA. V lost 4 bases and J 2 bases, leaving 10 bases between the germline ends. CDR3 amino acids: CASSSRAATDTQYF. The CDR3 DNA follows: TGTGCCAGCAGCTCTAGAGCGGCCACAGATACGCAGTATTTT.

The chain uses TRBV2 and TRBJ2-2; the match to TRBD1 covers 11 bases. Germline V gives CDR1 SNHLY, CDR2 FYNNEI. V trimming: 4 bases; J trimming: 6 bases; junction bases outside the gene matches: 7. The CDR3 has 16 amino acids. This chain's CDR3 is CASSGWRDRGSGELFF. The CDR3 DNA is TGTGCCAGCAGTGGATGGCGGGACAGGGGGTCCGGGGAGCTGTTTTTT.

The genes are TRBV9 and TRBJ2-2; 8 bases are a match to TRBD1. Germline V gene data show CDR1 as SGDLS and CDR2 as YYNGEE. V lost 2 bases and J lost 2; bases outside the gene matches: 5. This CDR3 has 16 residues. The chain's CDR3 is CASSVKDRVNTGELFF. Written as DNA, the CDR3 is TGTGCCAGCAGCGTCAAGGACAGGGTCAACACCGGGGAGCTGTTTTTT.

The chain recombines TRBV18 with TRBJ1-2, with TRBD1 identical over 10 bases. The V gene end was trimmed by 3 bases and the J gene end by 8 bases; junction bases not matched to a gene: 12. From germline, CDR1 is KGHSH and CDR2 LQKENI. This CDR3 is built from 16 residues. CDR3 in amino acids: CASSPPGTGAQWGYTF. Written as DNA, the CDR3 is TGTGCCAGCTCACCCCCAGGGACAGGGGCGCAATGGGGCTACACCTTC.